Listed here are 25 T cell receptor beta chains from one sample, sequenced in a study of shared T cell receptors in the human thymus. Assay: immunoSEQ multiplex PCR; the TCRdb copy retains only in-frame clones and omits some. The sample contains approximately 400,000 clones, about 95% of which appear only once. The source material was thymocytes. All receptors derive from a human donor.

V usage is TRBV5-1 and J usage is TRBJ2-7; 9 bases agree with TRBD2. CDR1 is SGHRS, CDR2 YFSETQ, per germline. The trim removed 0 bases at V and 4 bases at J, leaving 5 bases unmatched. The CDR3 totals 15 residues. The DNA of the CDR3 is TGCGCCAGCAGCTTGGGCGGACTAGCGCGATACGAGCAGTACTTC. Encoded protein: CASSLGGLARYEQYF.

V usage is TRBV19 and J usage is TRBJ2-7; maybe TRBD1 (6 bases). Germline V lookup: CDR1 LNHDA, CDR2 SQIVND (reference sequence). Trimming removed 5 bases from V and 0 bases from J, with 14 bases in between. The CDR3 contains 15 residues. DNA of the CDR3: TGTGCCAGTAGTGGTCAGGGGCCCAGCTCCTACGAGCAGTACTTC. Translation: CASSGQGPSSYEQYF.

The chain couples TRBV7-5 to TRBJ2-7; TRBD2 is the table's D call, not checked against the DNA. TRBV7-5 counts as a pseudogene. The CDR3 is made up of 17 amino acids. CDR3 amino acids: CVRSFPGKISSAYEQYF. The CDR3 DNA reads TGTGTCAGAAGCTTCCCGGGGAAGATTTCCTCTGCCTACGAGCAGTACTTC.

The chain is built from TRBV11-2 and TRBJ1-2; D call uncertain. The germline V and J ends were trimmed by 5 bases and 8 bases, with 27 bases remaining between them. The germline CDR1 and CDR2 sequences are SGHAT and FQNNGV. The CDR3 contains 17 residues. The CDR3 DNA is TGTGCCAGCAGCCATTGCAGACCGGGCCAACGATGCTTCGGCTACACCTTC. This encodes CASSHCRPGQRCFGYTF.

V and J are TRBV27 and TRBJ2-1; D not certain. CDR1 is MNHEY and CDR2 is SMNVEV in the germline V gene (reference sequence). This CDR3 has 13 residues. The V and J ends lost 7 bases and 0 bases respectively, with 7 bases between them. CDR3 protein: CASKPSSYNEQFF. The DNA of the CDR3 is TGTGCCAGCAAACCAAGCTCCTACAATGAGCAGTTCTTC.

The genes are TRBV5-4 and TRBJ2-1, with no clear D. The germline gives CDR1 SGHNT, CDR2 YYREEE (reference sequence). The CDR3 extends over 13 amino acids. The V end was cut by 1 base, the J end by 4 bases, with 6 bases between. The CDR3 region is CASSLTAYNEQFF. The CDR3, as DNA: TGTGCCAGCAGCTTGACGGCATACAATGAGCAGTTCTTC.

The rearrangement links TRBV9 to TRBJ2-3; D is ambiguous. The CDR3 has 13 residues. V lost 5 bases to trimming and J lost 1 base, with 8 bases between them. Germline V gives CDR1 SGDLS, CDR2 YYNGEE. In DNA, the CDR3 is TGTGCCAGCAGAGTATTTGGCACAGATACGCAGTATTTT. The encoded protein is CASRVFGTDTQYF.

The V and J genes are TRBV19 and TRBJ2-1, with 9 bases identical to TRBD1. The ends lost 1 base at V and 0 bases at J; junction bases unmatched: 13. The germline CDR1 and CDR2 sequences are LNHDA and SQIVND (reference sequence). This CDR3 comprises 20 residues. This CDR3 is CASSIGPDRGARYSYNEQFF. CDR3 sequence (DNA): TGTGCCAGTAGTATAGGACCCGACAGGGGGGCGCGGTACTCCTACAATGAGCAGTTCTTC.

This sequence joins TRBV30 and TRBJ2-7, with 10 bases identical to TRBD2. With 8 bases clipped from V and 1 base from J, the junction kept 8 bases outside the gene matches. CDR3 length equals 14 residues. CDR1 and CDR2 from the germline V gene are GTSNPN and SVGIG (reference sequence). The CDR3, as DNA: TGTGCCCGAACCAAGCGGGAGGGATCCTACGAGCAGTACTTC. Translation: CARTKREGSYEQYF.

The chain has TRBV2 and TRBJ2-6; the match to TRBD1 covers 8 bases. Trimming cost V 4 bases and J 2 bases; bases outside gene matches: 7. This CDR3 region has 17 residues. Germline assignment: CDR1 SNHLY and CDR2 FYNNEI. The CDR3 region is CASSVIGRGPGANVLTF. In DNA form, the CDR3 reads TGTGCCAGCAGTGTCATCGGCAGGGGGCCTGGGGCCAACGTCCTGACTTTC.

V usage is TRBV27 and J usage is TRBJ1-5; 8 nucleotides line up with TRBD1. The CDR3 has 17 residues. Germline V CDR1 and CDR2: MNHEY, SMNVEV (reference sequence). With V trimmed by 3 bases and J by 3 bases, 10 bases remained unmatched. DNA of the CDR3: TGTGCCAGCAGTTTCTTCGGACAGGGCAATATCAATCAGCCCCAGCATTTT. Its translation is CASSFFGQGNINQPQHF.

The chain combines TRBV19 with TRBJ1-3; unclear D gene. V was clipped by 5 bases and J by 0 bases, with 11 bases between them. Germline CDR1 reads LNHDA; CDR2 reads SQIVND (reference sequence). The CDR3 extends over 15 amino acids. As DNA, the CDR3 is TGTGCCAGTAGTGAAGGGTGCCGCTCTGGAAACACCATATATTTT. Protein: CASSEGCRSGNTIYF.

This chain links TRBV18 with TRBJ1-5, with D perhaps matching TRBD1 (5 bases). Germline CDR1 KGHSH, CDR2 LQKENI. The CDR3 has 13 residues. V lost 5 bases and J 3 bases, leaving 8 bases between the germline ends. CDR3 nucleotides: TGTGCCAGCTCATCAGGGTTCAATCAGCCCCAGCATTTT. This translates into CASSSGFNQPQHF.

This rearrangement joins TRBV6-5 to TRBJ2-7, with D hard to call. The germline V and J ends were trimmed by 2 bases and 2 bases, with 7 bases remaining between them. This CDR3 contains 13 residues. CDR1 and CDR2 (germline): MNHEY, SVGAGI. CDR3 DNA sequence: TGTGCCAGCAGTTACCAGCCAGCCTACGAGCAGTACTTC. The encoded protein is CASSYQPAYEQYF.

The CDR3 loop reads CAWSPGTASSPLHF. As DNA, the CDR3 is TGTGCCTGGAGTCCCGGGACTGCCTCTTCACCCCTCCACTTT. This chain links TRBV30 with TRBJ1-6, with a tentative D call TRBD1 (5 bases). Germline CDR1 GTSNPN, CDR2 SVGIG (reference sequence). V was clipped by 2 bases and J by 9 bases, with 14 bases between them. The CDR3 is 14 amino acids.

The genes are TRBV6-1 and TRBJ1-1; D gene unclear. CDR1 MNHNS and CDR2 SASEGT come from the germline V gene. The V end lost 0 bases, the J end lost 1 base, and 15 bases lay between the germline ends. The CDR3 is 17 residues long. For the CDR3, the DNA is TGTGCCAGCAGTGAAGCTTGCGTACGGACGGGGAACACTGAAGCTTTCTTT. Its protein product is CASSEACVRTGNTEAFF.

The V and J genes are TRBV10-1 and TRBJ1-5, with D uncertain. The germline CDR1 and CDR2 sequences are WNHNN and SYGVQD (reference sequence). With 2 bases removed from V and 5 bases from J, the gap between germline ends came to 10 bases. The CDR3 runs 14 residues. CDR3 region: CASSEGSGYQPQHF. Here the CDR3 DNA reads TGCGCCAGCAGTGAGGGGTCGGGTTATCAGCCCCAGCATTTT.

V and J are TRBV14 and TRBJ2-1, with 8 bases fitting TRBD2. V dropped 0 bases and J dropped 15; count of bases not matched to a gene: 4. From germline, CDR1 is SGHDN and CDR2 FVKESK. The CDR3 has 12 amino acids. CDR3 amino acids: CASSQDGTRGFF. The CDR3 nucleotides read TGTGCCAGCAGCCAAGACGGGACTAGGGGGTTCTTC.

V is TRBV15 and J is TRBJ1-5, with D unclear. V was clipped by 0 bases and J by 2 bases, with 14 bases between them. CDR1 is LNHNV and CDR2 is YYDKDF in the germline V gene (reference sequence). The CDR3 sequence is 17 residues long. The DNA of the CDR3 is TGTGCCACCAGCAGAGATGCAGCAGAGAGGGGCAATCAGCCCCAGCATTTT. It yields the protein CATSRDAAERGNQPQHF.

J is TRBJ1-6 and V is TRBV9; D is uncertain. This CDR3 region has 13 residues. The V end lost 0 bases, the J end lost 10 bases, and 8 bases lay between the germline ends. CDR1 and CDR2 (germline): SGDLS, YYNGEE. CDR3 in amino acids: CASSVAVESPLHF. Here the CDR3 DNA reads TGTGCCAGCAGCGTAGCCGTAGAATCACCCCTCCACTTT.

V usage is TRBV14 and J usage is TRBJ2-3; TRBD2 might be the D (7 bases). The germline V gene encodes CDR1 SGHDN and CDR2 FVKESK. V was shortened by 1 base and J by 10 bases, with 15 bases between the two germline ends. The CDR3 runs 14 residues. The CDR3 DNA follows: TGTGCCAGCAGCCAAGGGGGGGGCTCAGTGGCGCAGTATTTT. This translates into CASSQGGGSVAQYF.

V is TRBV10-3 and J is TRBJ1-1, with a tentative D call TRBD1 (5 bases). This CDR3 has 11 amino acids. V lost 7 bases, J lost 7 bases, and 10 bases lay in between. CDR1 is ENHRY and CDR2 is SYGVKD in the germline V gene. CDR3 sequence: CAITAGNEAFF. The CDR3, as DNA: TGTGCCATCACGGCAGGGAATGAAGCTTTCTTT.

V and J are TRBV18 and TRBJ1-5, with D tentatively TRBD1 (6 bases). CDR3 length: 16 amino acids. Germline CDR1 and CDR2: KGHSH and LQKENI. V shed 3 bases and J shed 3 bases, with 15 bases lying between them. The CDR3 is CASSPRDQGINQPQHF. DNA of the CDR3: TGTGCCAGCTCACCGCGGGACCAGGGGATCAATCAGCCCCAGCATTTT.

The chain has TRBV15 and TRBJ1-5, with D perhaps TRBD1 (6 bases). Trimming took 4 bases from V and 1 from J, leaving 14 bases between them. This CDR3 has 16 amino acids. Germline V CDR1 and CDR2: LNHNV, YYDKDF (reference sequence). The CDR3 DNA reads as TGTGCCACCAGCACAAAACAGGGTGAGAGCAATCAGCCCCAGCATTTT. This gives the protein CATSTKQGESNQPQHF.

The chain employs TRBV7-9 and TRBJ1-1, with no clear D. The V and J ends lost 6 bases and 6 bases respectively, with 23 bases between them. CDR3 length: 16 amino acids. Germline assignment: CDR1 SEHNR and CDR2 FQNEAQ (reference sequence). CDR3 in amino acids: CASSYSYWASGPEAFF. CDR3 DNA sequence: TGTGCCAGCAGTTACTCCTACTGGGCCTCCGGCCCTGAAGCTTTCTTT. The full variable domain, with the rest looked up from reference TRBV7-9 and TRBJ1-1, is DTGVSQNPRHKITKRGQNVTFRCDPISEHNRLYWYRQTLGQGPEFLTYFQNEAQLEKSRLLSDRFSAERPKGSFSTLEIQRTEQGDSAMYLCASSYSYWASGPEAFFGQGTRLTVV.